A selection of T cell receptor beta chains follows, all from one sample in a study of OX40 agonist ivuxolimab in advanced cancers. Using immunoSEQ multiplex PCR, the repertoire was profiled, and TCRdb retains in-frame clones only, with some absent. The table has under 65,000 clones, just over 90% seen once. The specimen comprised CD4+ or CD8+ T cells sorted from blood, sampled in a trial of the OX40 agonist ivuxolimab. These receptors were obtained from an adult with an advanced solid tumor such as melanoma, head and neck, liver or kidney cancer. Both conserved end residues are part of each CDR3. D genes are given only for firm matches. Not every row has a clone size; where given, it reads once, few, many or a size class.

TRBV5-6	.	TRBJ2-7	TRBD2	CASRHGLAGDREQYF	TGTGCCAGCAGGCACGGACTAGCGGGGGATCGCGAGCAGTACTTC
TRBV29-1	.	TRBJ2-1	.	CSVEIGSNEQFF	TGCAGCGTTGAGATAGGGTCCAATGAGCAGTTCTTC
TRBV5-4	.	TRBJ1-2	.	CASSLYGRDFYGYTF	TGTGCCAGCAGCTTATATGGCAGGGACTTTTATGGCTACACCTTC
TRBV29-1	.	TRBJ2-6	TRBD1	CSVETGSGANVLTF	TGCAGCGTTGAGACAGGGTCTGGGGCCAACGTCCTGACTTTC
TRBV28	once	TRBJ2-2	.	CASSRTGRWMNIAGELFF	TGTGCCAGCAGTCGAACAGGCCGTTGGATGAATATTGCCGGGGAGCTGTTTTTT
TRBV5-6	.	TRBJ1-1	.	CASSLPRNTEAFF	TGTGCCAGCAGCTTGCCACGGAACACTGAAGCTTTCTTT
TRBV7-2	.	TRBJ1-4	.	CASSLFPGKTNEKLFF	TGTGCCAGCAGCTTATTCCCGGGAAAAACTAATGAAAAACTGTTTTTT
TRBV18	.	TRBJ2-1	TRBD1	CASSQMGTGVYNEQFF	TGTGCCAGCTCCCAAATGGGGACAGGTGTCTACAATGAGCAGTTCTTC
TRBV9	.	TRBJ2-3	TRBD1	CASSVSTGTTDTQYF	TGTGCCAGCAGCGTTTCGACAGGGACCACAGATACGCAGTATTTT
TRBV7-9	once	TRBJ1-5	.	CASSPRGWDSNQPQHF	TGTGCCAGCAGCCCTAGGGGCTGGGACAGCAATCAGCCCCAGCATTTT
TRBV6-6	.	TRBJ1-4	.	CASSYFPDLEKLFF	TGTGCCAGCAGTTACTTTCCCGATTTGGAAAAACTGTTTTTT
TRBV4-1	once	TRBJ1-4	.	CASSLRHASGEKLFF	TGCGCCAGCAGCCTTCGACACGCCTCAGGGGAAAAACTGTTTTTT
TRBV28	.	TRBJ1-1	TRBD1	CASMGQGLGNTEAFF	TGTGCCAGCATGGGACAGGGATTGGGGAACACTGAAGCTTTCTTT
TRBV2	.	TRBJ2-5	TRBD1	CASSNRGTYQETQYF	TGTGCCAGCAGTAACAGGGGAACGTACCAAGAGACCCAGTACTTC
TRBV5-1	.	TRBJ1-3	.	CASRRVSGNTIYF	TGCGCCAGCAGAAGGGTCTCTGGAAACACCATATATTTT
TRBV5-1	.	TRBJ2-1	TRBD2	CASSLEGSGVYNEQFF	TGCGCCAGCAGCTTGGAGGGTAGCGGGGTTTACAATGAGCAGTTCTTC
TRBV28	.	TRBJ1-1	TRBD1	CASSLPGGATEAFF	TGTGCCAGCAGTTTGCCAGGGGGGGCAACTGAAGCTTTCTTT
TRBV2	few	TRBJ2-7	.	CAIRAYEQYF	TGTGCCATCAGGGCCTACGAGCAGTACTTC
TRBV9	.	TRBJ2-1	TRBD2	CASSVVSLAGGPGEQFF	TGTGCCAGCAGCGTAGTTTCACTAGCGGGGGGGCCTGGTGAGCAGTTCTTC
TRBV5-4	.	TRBJ2-7	TRBD1	CASSKDPGGSYEQYF	TGTGCCAGCAGCAAAGACCCAGGGGGATCCTACGAGCAGTACTTC
TRBV28	few	TRBJ1-5	TRBD1	CASSLWGQGIEPQHF	TGTGCCAGCAGTTTATGGGGACAGGGGATCGAGCCCCAGCATTTT
TRBV9	.	TRBJ1-1	.	CASSVRGEGKEAFF	TGTGCCAGCAGCGTTCGGGGGGAGGGAAAAGAAGCTTTCTTT
TRBV18	.	TRBJ2-3	TRBD2	CASSLPGGRTDTQYF	TGTGCCAGCTCACTGCCGGGGGGACGCACAGATACGCAGTATTTT
TRBV7-2	.	TRBJ2-3	TRBD2	CASSYNGLAGDTQYF	TGTGCCAGCAGCTATAACGGACTAGCGGGAGATACGCAGTATTTT
TRBV28	.	TRBJ2-5	.	CASSAPPPGDWETQYF	TGTGCCAGCAGTGCCCCTCCGCCAGGGGATTGGGAGACCCAGTACTTC
TRBV6-6	.	TRBJ2-7	TRBD2	CASSHGLAGGGEQYF	TGTGCCAGCAGTCATGGACTAGCGGGAGGAGGGGAGCAGTACTTC
TRBV2	.	TRBJ1-2	.	CASSDRAGYGYTF	TGTGCCAGCAGTGACAGGGCGGGCTATGGCTACACCTTC
TRBV5-1	.	TRBJ2-7	.	CASTWGLRDAGYEQYF	TGCGCCAGCACCTGGGGCCTCAGGGATGCGGGATACGAGCAGTACTTC
TRBV29-1	.	TRBJ2-7	.	CSVEGVSAPQQYF	TGCAGCGTTGAAGGGGTTTCCGCGCCTCAGCAGTACTTC
TRBV18	.	TRBJ1-3	.	CASSPAAAGISGNTIYF	TGTGCCAGCTCACCCGCGGCGGCAGGGATCTCTGGAAACACCATATATTTT
TRBV7-2	.	TRBJ2-7	TRBD1	CASSLAQGVLYEQYF	TGTGCCAGCAGCTTAGCCCAGGGGGTTCTTTACGAGCAGTACTTC
TRBV5-1	.	TRBJ2-7	TRBD1	CASSPQPGTDGYEQYF	TGCGCCAGCAGTCCCCAGCCCGGGACAGACGGTTACGAGCAGTACTTC
TRBV6-6	.	TRBJ2-5	TRBD2	CASSYSTGGPKKTQYF	TGTGCCAGCAGTTACTCCACGGGGGGGCCGAAGAAGACCCAGTACTTC
TRBV7-2	.	TRBJ2-7	.	CASTSVTPYEQYF	TGTGCCAGCACCAGCGTAACCCCCTACGAGCAGTACTTC
TRBV5-4	.	TRBJ2-7	TRBD2	CASSLDPGRRYEQYF	TGTGCCAGCAGCTTGGATCCCGGGAGGCGGTACGAGCAGTACTTC
TRBV5-5	.	TRBJ2-3	TRBD1	CASSRGGAGTDTQYF	TGTGCCAGCAGCCGAGGGGGCGCGGGCACAGATACGCAGTATTTT
TRBV19	.	TRBJ2-2	TRBD1	CASSIPTGGIGELFF	TGTGCCAGTAGTATTCCCACAGGGGGCATCGGGGAGCTGTTTTTT
TRBV7-9	.	TRBJ2-2	.	CASSPQRWWDTRNTGELFF	TGTGCCAGCAGCCCCCAGAGGTGGTGGGACACGCGGAACACCGGGGAGCTGTTTTTT
TRBV12-5	once	TRBJ2-3	TRBD2	CASGPLAGGPGSTDTQYF	TGTGCTAGTGGTCCCCTAGCGGGGGGGCCTGGGTCCACAGATACGCAGTATTTT
TRBV4-3	.	TRBJ2-1	.	CASSPGIWGIVQFF	TGCGCCAGCAGCCCCGGGATATGGGGGATTGTGCAGTTCTTC
TRBV28	.	TRBJ2-5	TRBD2	CASSGALAEGQETQYF	TGTGCCAGCAGTGGGGCACTAGCGGAAGGGCAAGAGACCCAGTACTTC
TRBV4-3	.	TRBJ2-7	.	CASSPKQGYEQYF	TGCGCCAGCAGCCCAAAGCAGGGCTACGAGCAGTACTTC
TRBV13	.	TRBJ1-5	.	CASRASGAGNQPQHF	TGTGCCAGCAGGGCGAGTGGGGCAGGCAATCAGCCCCAGCATTTT
TRBV6-1	.	TRBJ2-7	.	CASSESRLAGTYEQYF	TGTGCCAGCAGTGAAAGCCGGCTAGCTGGGACCTACGAGCAGTACTTC
TRBV2	.	TRBJ2-7	TRBD1	CASSRDSAYEQYF	TGTGCCAGCAGTAGGGACAGTGCCTACGAGCAGTACTTC
TRBV6-5	.	TRBJ2-7	.	CASSYSGRGSDEQYF	TGTGCCAGCAGTTACTCTGGCAGGGGAAGCGACGAGCAGTACTTC
TRBV19	.	TRBJ2-2	TRBD1	CVSRPGQGAGELFF	TGTGTCAGTAGGCCGGGACAGGGGGCCGGGGAGCTGTTTTTT
TRBV5-1	.	TRBJ2-3	TRBD1	CASSLGRGQYDTQYF	TGCGCCAGCAGCTTGGGCAGGGGGCAGTATGATACGCAGTATTTT
TRBV27	once	TRBJ2-7	TRBD2	CASSLAIGRAYEQYF	TGTGCCAGCAGCCTAGCTATCGGGAGGGCCTACGAGCAGTACTTC
TRBV5-8	once	TRBJ1-2	.	CASSLDWGSDYGYTF	TGTGCCAGCAGCTTGGATTGGGGGTCCGACTATGGCTACACCTTC
TRBV28	.	TRBJ2-2	TRBD2	CASRLAGLGTGELFF	TGTGCCAGCAGACTAGCGGGGTTGGGCACCGGGGAGCTGTTTTTT